The 26 T cell receptor beta chains below all came from one sample that was sequenced in a study of shared clonotypes between healthy human individuals (dated by TCRdb to the early 2020s). Libraries came from the immunoSEQ multiplex PCR assay. TCRdb retrieved this table from immuneACCESS and kept in-frame rearrangements only. Not all clones are present; in checked studies, unresolved V genes account for under half, and no reason is known for the remainder. For this sample the table gives about 340,000 clones, of which around 67% were detected only once. Clones ranked in the top ten supply about 10% of the sample. The specimen sequenced was memory CD4+ T cells sorted from blood. What the cell subset or site label conveys for this sample: CD45RA-negative fraction. These receptors originate from a man in his thirties or forties in good health.

CDR3 DNA: TGTGCCATCAGTGGGGACAGGGCTTATGGCTACACCTTC. This translates into CAISGDRAYGYTF. The chain uses TRBV10-3 and TRBJ1-2; 9 bases match TRBD1. The CDR3 length is 13 residues. Germline V gene lookup returns CDR1 ENHRY and CDR2 SYGVKD. After removal of 4 bases from V and 5 bases from J, the junction contained 2 bases not matched to a gene.

The genes are TRBV5-5 and TRBJ1-1; D might be TRBD1 (5 bases). In germline, CDR1 is SGHKS, CDR2 YYEKEE (reference sequence). V lost 2 bases and J 11 bases, leaving 19 bases between the germline ends. The CDR3 covers 14 residues. The CDR3 DNA sequence: TGTGCCAGCAGCTTCTGGGGGGGAACGGTTACGGCTTTCTTT. Residues: CASSFWGGTVTAFF.

Note on this clone: Other DNA sequences of this sample code for an identical CDR3. The rearrangement links TRBV11-3 to TRBJ2-1, with a possible D match to TRBD2 (6 bases). Trimming pared 5 bases from V and 0 bases from J, leaving 11 bases between. The CDR3 totals 15 residues. Germline V gene lookup returns CDR1 SGHNT and CDR2 YENEEA. The CDR3 sequence: CASSPSGSSYNEQFF. The CDR3, as DNA: TGTGCCAGCAGCCCGTCCGGGAGCTCCTACAATGAGCAGTTCTTC.

V usage is TRBV27 and J usage is TRBJ1-5; no clear D. The V end lost 6 bases, the J end lost 7 bases, and 16 bases lay between the germline ends. The CDR3 spans 14 residues. Germline values: CDR1 MNHEY, CDR2 SMNVEV (reference sequence). In nucleotides, the CDR3 is TGTGCCAGCAGCGGGCTTGGTGGTGGACAGCCCCAGCATTTT. Protein product: CASSGLGGGQPQHF.

V is TRBV30 and J is TRBJ1-2; D call uncertain. The CDR3 spans 11 residues. CDR1 GTSNPN and CDR2 SVGIG come from the germline V gene (reference sequence). The germline V and J ends were trimmed by 2 bases and 4 bases, with 5 bases remaining between them. CDR3 protein: CAWSSVYGYTF. The DNA of the CDR3 is TGTGCCTGGAGTTCTGTCTATGGCTACACCTTC.

The chain uses TRBV30 and TRBJ1-3; possible D gene TRBD1, 6 bases. This CDR3 has 14 residues. The V gene lost 0 bases and the J gene lost 1 base, with 7 bases spanning the gap. Per germline, CDR1 GTSNPN and CDR2 SVGIG (reference sequence). CDR3 bases: TGTGCCTGGAGTGTCCAGGGGTCTGGAAACACCATATATTTT. It specifies CAWSVQGSGNTIYF.

The chain has TRBV30 and TRBJ1-2; 8 bases fit TRBD1. The CDR3 is 18 amino acids. V shed 2 bases and J 3 bases; nucleotides not matched to a gene: 17. Looked up from germline, CDR1 is GTSNPN and CDR2 is SVGIG (reference sequence). CDR3 sequence reads: CAWSPRLSGGKTDYGYTF. CDR3 bases: TGTGCCTGGAGTCCCCGCCTGTCAGGGGGCAAGACTGACTATGGCTACACCTTC.

The rearrangement uses TRBV7-7 and TRBJ2-3, with TRBD2 matching 7 bases. From germline, CDR1 is SSHAT and CDR2 FNYEAQ (reference sequence). This CDR3 is built from 14 residues. Trimming at V came to 5 bases and at J to 2 bases, leaving 4 bases not matched to a gene. The DNA for the CDR3 is TGTGCCAGCAGCCGAGCGGGACCCACAGATACGCAGTATTTT. Its protein is CASSRAGPTDTQYF.

The V call is TRBV6-5, the J call TRBJ2-1; TRBD1 aligns across 12 bases. CDR3 length: 16 residues. Germline CDR1 is MNHEY and CDR2 is SVGAGI. The junction had 9 bases not matched to a gene; V was cut back by 4 bases and J by 8 bases. CDR3 sequence: CASSSLGTGGIYEQFF. The CDR3 DNA is TGTGCCAGCAGTTCCCTCGGGACAGGGGGCATCTATGAGCAGTTCTTC.

The chain employs TRBV5-4 and TRBJ2-5, with 14 bases aligning to TRBD2. This CDR3 comprises 16 residues. Per germline, CDR1 SGHNT and CDR2 YYREEE (reference sequence). Trimming cost V 4 bases and J 11 bases; bases outside gene matches: 13. The CDR3 nucleotides read TGTGCCAGCAGCCGAGGGACTAGCGGGAGAGAGGGGGAGCAGTACTTC. Protein sequence: CASSRGTSGREGEQYF.

The chain has TRBV12-5 and TRBJ2-5; D may be TRBD1 or TRBD2 (6 bases each). The CDR3 runs 17 residues. Germline V gene data show CDR1 as LGHNT and CDR2 as FRNRAP. The V end lost 2 bases, the J end lost 5 bases, and 21 bases lay between the germline ends. In DNA, the CDR3 is TGTGCTAGTGGTTTGTCCAGGGGACTCTTACAAGGGGAGACCCAGTACTTC. Its protein is CASGLSRGLLQGETQYF.

In its sample, this clone was seen once. The chain links TRBV7-9 to TRBJ1-1, with D maybe TRBD1 (6 bases). The germline CDR1 and CDR2 sequences are SEHNR and FQNEAQ (reference sequence). V was clipped by 3 bases and J by 6 bases, with 17 bases between them. This CDR3 has 15 amino acids. The CDR3 reads CASSFWLGTGSEAFF. The CDR3 DNA reads as TGTGCCAGCAGCTTTTGGTTGGGCACAGGGTCTGAAGCTTTCTTT.

This chain links TRBV5-8 with TRBJ2-2, with TRBD1 matching 8 bases. Germline V gene lookup returns CDR1 SGHTS and CDR2 YDEGEE. The length of the CDR3 is 13 residues. The V segment lost 7 bases and the J segment 8 bases; nucleotides outside the gene matches: 7. The DNA for the CDR3 is TGTGCCAGCCGCCCGACAGGGGCTGGGGAGCTGTTTTTT. This encodes CASRPTGAGELFF.

The chain couples TRBV11-3 to TRBJ2-2, with 10 bases lining up with TRBD2. Germline values: CDR1 SGHNT, CDR2 YENEEA. The CDR3 is made up of 16 amino acids. The V and J ends lost 1 base and 4 bases, in that order; junction bases with no gene match: 3. The CDR3 DNA follows: TGTGCCAGCAGCTTAGGACTAGCGGGCAGCACCGGGGAGCTGTTTTTT. Amino acid sequence: CASSLGLAGSTGELFF.

This chain uses TRBV19 with TRBJ1-4; tentative D call: TRBD1 (5 bases). Trimming took off 5 bases at V and 0 bases at J, with 10 bases between the two ends. Per germline, CDR1 LNHDA and CDR2 SQIVND (reference sequence). The CDR3 runs 15 residues. CDR3 sequence: CASSLRTSTNEKLFF. CDR3 in DNA: TGTGCCAGTAGTCTGCGGACATCAACTAATGAAAAACTGTTTTTT.

This sequence joins TRBV7-2 and TRBJ2-4; 11 nucleotides align to TRBD2. This CDR3 spans 16 amino acids. Trimming removed 5 bases from V and 4 bases from J; junction bases left unmatched: 7. Looked up from germline, CDR1 is SGHTA and CDR2 is FQGNSA. The DNA for the CDR3 is TGTGCCAGCAGCCCGGGGCTAGCGGGGGGAAAAAACATTCAGTACTTC. It translates to CASSPGLAGGKNIQYF.

This chain connects TRBV30 to TRBJ2-1, with TRBD2 matching 8 bases. Germline loops: CDR1 GTSNPN, CDR2 SVGIG (reference sequence). The CDR3 totals 16 residues. V was clipped by 4 bases and J by 5 bases; unmatched bases: 13. Here the CDR3 reads CAWNSFGTRGNNEQFF. DNA for the CDR3: TGTGCCTGGAACAGCTTCGGGACTAGGGGCAACAATGAGCAGTTCTTC.

As regards this clone: Given a much more abundant clone one base away, this may be a read error. The same CDR3 arises from other DNA sequences in this sample as well. The chain couples TRBV5-1 to TRBJ2-5; weak D call: TRBD2 (5 bases). The CDR3 sequence is 14 residues long. Germline assignment: CDR1 SGHRS and CDR2 YFSETQ. In nucleotides, the CDR3 is TGCGCCAGCAGCTTCGAGGGATTGAGGGAGACCCAATACTTC. Translation gives CASSFEGLRETQYF.

This clone was seen a single time. V usage is TRBV18 and J usage is TRBJ2-7; D gene unclear. The CDR3 has 13 residues. Germline lookup yields CDR1 KGHSH and CDR2 LQKENI. V dropped 2 bases and J dropped 6 bases, with 11 bases sitting between them. CDR3 DNA sequence: TGTGCCAGCTCACCAAATGGTCCCCTCGAGCAGTACTTC. Translating it yields CASSPNGPLEQYF.

Concerning this clone: A read error may produce the germline difference seen at one junction end. J is TRBJ2-3 and V is TRBV5-1; perhaps TRBD2 as D (5 bases). The CDR3 is 15 amino acids. Germline CDR1 is SGHRS and CDR2 is YFSETQ. CDR3 in DNA: TGCGCCAGCAGCTTGGAGTCAGCTAGCAAAGATACGCAGTATTTT. Its translation is CASSLESASKDTQYF.

Here the CDR3 reads CASSPGGNEKLFF. CDR3 coding DNA: TGCGCCAGCAGCCCGGGGGGTAATGAAAAACTGTTTTTT. The genes are TRBV5-1 and TRBJ1-4; weak D call: TRBD1 (5 bases). V was clipped by 4 bases and J by 4 bases, with 8 bases between them. CDR3 size: 13 residues. The germline V gene has CDR1 SGHRS and CDR2 YFSETQ.

J is TRBJ2-7 and V is TRBV6-1; D gene unclear. Germline loops: CDR1 MNHNS, CDR2 SASEGT. V gave up 7 bases and J gave up 2 bases, with 15 bases separating them. The CDR3 spans 14 residues. CDR3 bases: TGTGCCAGCATTGTGGTCGATAGAGCCTACGAGCAGTACTTC. Protein product: CASIVVDRAYEQYF.

This clone was seen ten or more times. V usage is TRBV2 and J usage is TRBJ2-3; the D gene is possibly TRBD1 (6 bases). V gave up 6 bases and J gave up 9 bases, with 13 bases separating them. The CDR3 spans 12 residues. CDR1 and CDR2 from the germline V gene are SNHLY and FYNNEI. Here the CDR3 reads CASSPGTPTQYF. For the CDR3, the DNA is TGTGCCAGCAGCCCAGGGACACCCACGCAGTATTTT.

The chain carries TRBV27 and TRBJ1-2, with D perhaps TRBD1 (6 bases). The length of the CDR3 is 14 residues. Germline loops: CDR1 MNHEY, CDR2 SMNVEV (reference sequence). V lost 1 base and J 8 bases, leaving 14 bases between the germline ends. The CDR3 protein is CASSLFTGSGGYTF. CDR3 sequence (DNA): TGTGCCAGCAGTTTATTCACAGGGTCTGGAGGCTACACCTTC.

The chain combines TRBV5-4 with TRBJ2-3, with 7 bases fitting TRBD1. CDR3 length equals 15 residues. The V segment lost 2 bases and the J segment 0 bases; nucleotides outside the gene matches: 3. The germline gives CDR1 SGHNT, CDR2 YYREEE (reference sequence). The CDR3 is CASSFNRGSTDTQYF. The CDR3 nucleotides read TGTGCCAGCAGCTTTAACAGGGGAAGCACAGATACGCAGTATTTT.

The chain recombines TRBV5-1 with TRBJ2-7; a weak D match, TRBD2 (5 bases). Trimming stripped 4 bases from V and 4 bases from J, with 12 bases between. In germline, CDR1 is SGHRS, CDR2 YFSETQ. The CDR3 contains 13 residues. The CDR3 loop is CASSQLTGYEQYF. CDR3 nucleotides: TGCGCCAGCAGCCAACTGACGGGGTACGAGCAGTACTTC.